The sequence of this TCR beta chain was determined in a study of pediatric ulcerative colitis. Study-wide results and caveats: No controls had the two rectal clonotypes shared by ulcerative colitis patients. In rectum, acute severe colitis had expanded clones and less diversity.

Samples were sequenced at Survey level, maximum 500,000 reads. Assay: immunoSEQ multiplex PCR; the TCRdb copy retains only in-frame clones and omits some. The repertoire holds about 60,000 clones, about 90% seen once, with nearly 1.5% in the top ten. On this clone itself: Its cognate antigen is unknown.

Germline CDR1 KGHSH, CDR2 LQKENI. With 3 bases clipped from V and 1 base from J, the junction kept 5 bases outside the gene matches. The CDR3 is 15 residues long. Specimen: blood. This sequence originates from a boy between 5 and 17 years old who was a control in a study of pediatric ulcerative colitis. The chain employs TRBV18 and TRBJ2-5, with 7 bases that match TRBD1. The CDR3 reads CASSPSGQVQETQYF. In nucleotides, the CDR3 is TGTGCCAGCTCACCGAGTGGACAGGTCCAAGAGACCCAGTACTTC.